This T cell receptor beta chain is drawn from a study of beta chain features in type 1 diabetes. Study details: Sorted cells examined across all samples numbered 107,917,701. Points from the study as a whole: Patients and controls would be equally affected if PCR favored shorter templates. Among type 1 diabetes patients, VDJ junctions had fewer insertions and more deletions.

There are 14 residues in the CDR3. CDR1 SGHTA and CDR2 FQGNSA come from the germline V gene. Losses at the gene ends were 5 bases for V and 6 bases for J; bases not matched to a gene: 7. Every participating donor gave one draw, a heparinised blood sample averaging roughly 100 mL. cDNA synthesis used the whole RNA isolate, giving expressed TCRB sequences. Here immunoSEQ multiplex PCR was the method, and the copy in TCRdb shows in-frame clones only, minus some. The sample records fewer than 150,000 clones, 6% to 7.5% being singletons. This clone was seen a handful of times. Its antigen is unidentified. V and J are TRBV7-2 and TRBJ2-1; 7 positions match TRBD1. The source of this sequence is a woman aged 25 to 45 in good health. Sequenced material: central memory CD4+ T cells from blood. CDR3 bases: TGTGCCAGCAGCCCAACGACAGGGATCAATGAGCAGTTCTTC. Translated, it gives CASSPTTGINEQFF. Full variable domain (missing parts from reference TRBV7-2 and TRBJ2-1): GAGVSQSPSNKVTEKGKDVELRCDPISGHTALYWYRQSLGQGLEFLIYFQGNSAPDKSGLPSDRFSAERTGGSVSTLTIQRTQQEDSAVYLCASSPTTGINEQFFGPGTRLTVL.